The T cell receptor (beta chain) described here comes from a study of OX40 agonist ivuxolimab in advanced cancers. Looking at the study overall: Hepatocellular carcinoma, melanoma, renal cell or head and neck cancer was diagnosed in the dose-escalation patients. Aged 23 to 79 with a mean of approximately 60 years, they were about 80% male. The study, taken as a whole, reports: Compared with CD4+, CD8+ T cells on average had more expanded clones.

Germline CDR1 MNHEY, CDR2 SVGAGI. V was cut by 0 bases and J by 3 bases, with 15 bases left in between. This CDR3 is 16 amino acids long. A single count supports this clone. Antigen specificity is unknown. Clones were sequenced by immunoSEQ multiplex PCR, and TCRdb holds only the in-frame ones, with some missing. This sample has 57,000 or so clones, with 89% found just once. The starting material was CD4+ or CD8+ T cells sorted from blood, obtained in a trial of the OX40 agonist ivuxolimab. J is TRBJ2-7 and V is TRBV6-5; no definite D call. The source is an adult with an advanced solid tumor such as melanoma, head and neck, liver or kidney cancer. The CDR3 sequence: CASSYSNGDSGYEQYF. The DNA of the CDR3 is TGTGCCAGCAGTTACTCGAATGGGGATTCGGGCTACGAGCAGTACTTC.